This TCR beta chain was identified in a study of T-cell memory formation after mild COVID-19. Notes on the study in general: CD4/CD8 balance characterized clones contracting day 15 to 85, and CD4+ skew characterized later expanders. Researchers found some responding clones in pre-infection memory, a sign that cross-reactive memory joined.

TCRdb reprocessed the 5' RACE reads via MiXCR and lists one record per CDR3 protein. Among 250,000 to 350,000 distinct CDR3 sequences listed, 13% to 15% were seen once. Points on this clonotype: The antigen remains undetermined.

The CDR3 contains 17 residues. Germline CDR1 reads LGHDT; CDR2 reads YNNKEL (reference sequence). V gave up 1 base and J gave up 9 bases, with 22 bases separating them. Sequenced: PBMCs or a T cell subset sorted from them (not recorded which). The chain links TRBV3-1 to TRBJ2-4, with a possible D match to TRBD1 (7 bases). This sequence originates from a man aged 18 to 29 who had mild COVID-19 (a few samples of this study predate the infection). Cell type and time point are not known. The CDR3 is CASSQVGRTGGVGIQYF. CDR3 nucleotide sequence: TGTGCCAGCAGCCAAGTGGGTCGGACAGGCGGGGTCGGCATTCAGTACTTC.